The 17 T cell receptor beta chains in this list originate from one sample, sequenced in a study of blood T cell repertoires in COVID-19. The protocol was immunoSEQ multiplex PCR, while the TCRdb copy is restricted to in-frame clones and leaves out a portion. The profile shows roughly 140,000 clones, 70% to 85% of them singletons. Specimen: peripheral blood. The receptors here all came from a human donor in a cohort sampled during active COVID-19.

The chain joins TRBV28 to TRBJ1-2, with TRBD1 as a possible D gene (5 bases). V was shortened by 3 bases and J by 4 bases, with 21 bases between the two germline ends. The CDR3 is made up of 17 amino acids. Germline V gene data show CDR1 as MDHEN and CDR2 as SYDVKM. The CDR3 coding sequence is TGTGCCAGCAGTTTGACTTCTCAGGAGGGGTCCCGCTATGGCTACACCTTC. Its protein is CASSLTSQEGSRYGYTF.

The chain joins TRBV5-1 to TRBJ1-6; no clear D gene. Between the trimmed V and J ends, which lost 0 bases and 7 bases, there was a span of 17 bases. CDR1 and CDR2 from the germline V gene are SGHRS and YFSETQ. The CDR3 runs 17 residues. The CDR3 DNA follows: TGCGCCAGCAGCTTGGTTCGGGGAATGGGTGGAAATTCACCCCTCCACTTT. Translated, it gives CASSLVRGMGGNSPLHF.

V usage is TRBV28 and J usage is TRBJ2-4, with TRBD1 matching over 7 bases. The J segment lost 0 bases and the V segment lost 5 bases, leaving 10 bases of the junction unmatched. The CDR3 is made up of 17 amino acids. CDR1 and CDR2 (germline): MDHEN, SYDVKM. The DNA for the CDR3 is TGTGCCAGCAGTAGGGGGCGGCAAAGAATAGCCAAAAACATTCAGTACTTC. Translated: CASSRGRQRIAKNIQYF.

DNA for the CDR3: TGTGCCAGCAGTTACTCCCCGGGACAGGGGGCTGCACGACTGTTTTTT. Encoded protein: CASSYSPGQGAARLFF. The chain links TRBV6-5 to TRBJ1-4; TRBD1 matches 12 bases. Unmatched junction bases numbered 9, after V lost 0 bases and J lost 13 bases. The CDR3 consists of 16 residues. CDR1 MNHEY and CDR2 SVGAGI come from the germline V gene.

The chain carries TRBV4-2 and TRBJ2-1; tentative D call: TRBD1 (5 bases). Trimming took off 1 base at V and 6 bases at J, with 10 bases between the two ends. This CDR3 contains 14 residues. Per the germline V gene, CDR1 is LGHNA and CDR2 is YNFKEQ. CDR3 DNA sequence: TGTGCCAGCAGCCAAGTAGGGGTAAGCAATGAGCAGTTCTTC. Translation gives CASSQVGVSNEQFF.

The chain uses TRBV19 and TRBJ2-5; D may be TRBD2 (7 bases). The germline CDR1 and CDR2 sequences are LNHDA and SQIVND (reference sequence). The CDR3 is made up of 13 amino acids. The V end was cut by 6 bases, the J end by 3 bases, with 11 bases between. Here the CDR3 DNA reads TGTGCCAGTAGCGGGGGGCCTAAAGAGACCCAGTACTTC. It yields the protein CASSGGPKETQYF.

The rearrangement uses TRBV4-3 and TRBJ1-1, with a possible D match to TRBD1 (6 bases). Germline CDR1 and CDR2: LGHNA and YSLEER. Deletions cut 0 bases from V and 1 base from J, with 9 bases between. The CDR3 extends over 15 amino acids. The CDR3 here is CASSQDPGANTEAFF. CDR3 nucleotides: TGCGCCAGCAGCCAAGATCCAGGGGCGAACACTGAAGCTTTCTTT.

The chain has TRBV5-1 and TRBJ2-3; D might be TRBD1 (6 bases). The CDR3 consists of 17 residues. V was pared by 4 bases and J by 2 bases, with 20 bases between. In germline, CDR1 is SGHRS, CDR2 YFSETQ. CDR3 residues: CASSTGTARGHTDTQYF. The CDR3 DNA reads TGCGCCAGCAGCACCGGGACGGCAAGGGGACACACAGATACGCAGTATTTT.

This chain links TRBV19 with TRBJ1-6, with D possibly being TRBD1 (5 bases). V lost 6 bases, J lost 7 bases, and 13 bases lay in between. This CDR3 region has 14 residues. Germline loops: CDR1 LNHDA, CDR2 SQIVND (reference sequence). The CDR3 reads CASSPEQANSPLHF. In nucleotides, the CDR3 is TGTGCCAGTAGCCCAGAACAGGCAAATTCACCCCTCCACTTT.

The rearrangement joins TRBV5-5 to TRBJ2-2, with 13 nucleotides matching TRBD2. This CDR3 spans 18 amino acids. CDR1 and CDR2 from the germline V gene are SGHKS and YYEKEE (reference sequence). The trim removed 6 bases at V and 3 bases at J, leaving 11 bases unmatched. In nucleotides, the CDR3 is TGTGCCAGCACCAGGACTAGCGGGGGTGATCCGTACACCGGGGAGCTGTTTTTT. Translation: CASTRTSGGDPYTGELFF.

The rearrangement links TRBV5-1 to TRBJ2-1, with TRBD2 identical over 13 bases. J gave up 9 bases and V 4 bases, and 7 bases lay outside the gene matches. The V gene's germline CDR1 is SGHRS and CDR2 YFSETQ. The CDR3 is made up of 15 amino acids. The CDR3 DNA reads TGCGCCAGCAGCGAAACTAGCGGGGGGGCCACTGAGCAGTTCTTC. This encodes CASSETSGGATEQFF.

The V call is TRBV2, the J call TRBJ2-6; possibly TRBD1 for D (5 bases). The CDR3 sequence is 18 residues long. With 0 bases removed from V and 2 bases from J, the gap between germline ends came to 14 bases. Germline CDR1 reads SNHLY; CDR2 reads FYNNEI. The CDR3 bases are TGTGCCAGCAGTGAAGCGGGCAGGGCTCGCCCTGGGGCCAACGTCCTGACTTTC. Protein product: CASSEAGRARPGANVLTF.

The chain couples TRBV5-1 to TRBJ2-2; tentative D call: TRBD1 (6 bases). The germline V gene encodes CDR1 SGHRS and CDR2 YFSETQ. V was shortened by 4 bases and J by 4 bases, with 14 bases between the two germline ends. The CDR3 runs to 15 residues. The CDR3: CASSNPRGGTGELFF. CDR3 sequence (DNA): TGCGCCAGCAGCAATCCTAGAGGGGGCACCGGGGAGCTGTTTTTT.

The CDR3 nucleotides read TGCGCCAGCAGTGAGGGGACTAGCGGGGGCCCCACCGCAGATACGCAGTATTTT. Its translation: CASSEGTSGGPTADTQYF. V usage is TRBV10-1 and J usage is TRBJ2-3; 14 bases line up with TRBD2. CDR1 and CDR2 (germline): WNHNN, SYGVQD (reference sequence). The CDR3 length is 18 residues. With V trimmed by 2 bases and J by 4 bases, 8 bases remained unmatched.

The chain joins TRBV15 to TRBJ1-4, with D unresolved. Looked up from germline, CDR1 is LNHNV and CDR2 is YYDKDF (reference sequence). Trimming pared 5 bases from V and 7 bases from J, leaving 14 bases between. This CDR3 has 14 residues. CDR3 in amino acids: CATSRGRTLEKLFF. In DNA, the CDR3 is TGTGCCACCAGCCGAGGGAGGACCCTTGAAAAACTGTTTTTT.

This clone was seen only a few times. V usage is TRBV7-2 and J usage is TRBJ2-7, with TRBD1 identical over 7 bases. With V trimmed by 5 bases and J by 6 bases, 7 bases remained unmatched. The germline V gene has CDR1 SGHTA and CDR2 FQGNSA. This CDR3 has 13 residues. The CDR3 DNA follows: TGTGCCAGCAGCCGACAGGGTGGCGGCGAGCAGTACTTC. Residues: CASSRQGGGEQYF.

The rearrangement joins TRBV10-3 to TRBJ2-5; D is possibly TRBD2 (5 bases). This CDR3 has 15 amino acids. Germline values: CDR1 ENHRY, CDR2 SYGVKD. With 6 bases removed from V and 5 bases from J, the gap between germline ends came to 19 bases. The CDR3 DNA is TGTGCCATCAGGGTCGGAGAGGGTTCGGGTGAGACCCAGTACTTC. It codes for CAIRVGEGSGETQYF.